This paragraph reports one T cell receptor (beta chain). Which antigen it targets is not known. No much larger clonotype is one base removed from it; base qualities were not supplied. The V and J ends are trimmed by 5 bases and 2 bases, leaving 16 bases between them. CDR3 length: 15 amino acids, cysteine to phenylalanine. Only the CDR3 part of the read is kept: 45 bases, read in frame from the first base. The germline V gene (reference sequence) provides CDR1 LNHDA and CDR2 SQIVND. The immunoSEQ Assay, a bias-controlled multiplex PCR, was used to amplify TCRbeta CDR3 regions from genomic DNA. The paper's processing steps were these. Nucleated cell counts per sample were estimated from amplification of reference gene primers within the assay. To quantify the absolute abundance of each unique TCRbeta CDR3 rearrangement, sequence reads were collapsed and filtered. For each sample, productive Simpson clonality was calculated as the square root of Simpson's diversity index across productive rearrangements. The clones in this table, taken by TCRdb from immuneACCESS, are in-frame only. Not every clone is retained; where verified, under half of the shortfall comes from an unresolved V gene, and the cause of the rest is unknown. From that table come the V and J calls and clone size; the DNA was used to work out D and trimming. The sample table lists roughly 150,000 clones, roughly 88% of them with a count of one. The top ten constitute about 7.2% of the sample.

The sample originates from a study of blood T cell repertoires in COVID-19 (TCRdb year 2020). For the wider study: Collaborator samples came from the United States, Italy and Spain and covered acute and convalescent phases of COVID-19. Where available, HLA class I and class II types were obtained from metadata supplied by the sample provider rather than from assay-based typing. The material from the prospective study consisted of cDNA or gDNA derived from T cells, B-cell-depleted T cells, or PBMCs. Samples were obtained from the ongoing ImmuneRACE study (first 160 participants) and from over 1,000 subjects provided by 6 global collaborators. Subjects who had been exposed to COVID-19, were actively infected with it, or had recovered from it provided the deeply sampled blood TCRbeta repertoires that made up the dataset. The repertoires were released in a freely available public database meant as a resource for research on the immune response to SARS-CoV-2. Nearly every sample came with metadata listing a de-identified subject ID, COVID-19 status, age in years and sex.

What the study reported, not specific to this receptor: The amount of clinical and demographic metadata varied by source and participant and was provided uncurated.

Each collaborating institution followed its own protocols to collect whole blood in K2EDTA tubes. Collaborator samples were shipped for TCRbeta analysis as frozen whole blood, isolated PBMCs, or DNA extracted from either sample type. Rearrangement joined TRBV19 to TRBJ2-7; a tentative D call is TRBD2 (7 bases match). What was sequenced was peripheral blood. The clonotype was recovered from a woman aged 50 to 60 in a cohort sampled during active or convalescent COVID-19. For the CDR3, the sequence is CASSPAGALAYEQYF. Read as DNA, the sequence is TGTGCCAGTAGTCCCGCGGGGGCATTGGCCTACGAGCAGTACTTC.